Below, one T cell receptor beta chain is given with its context. Its recognized antigen is unknown. Base qualities are not recorded, but no much larger clone differs from it by a single base. Donors were healthy HIV-negative adults with no recently reported acute infections or vaccinations. Every donor was a Caucasian adult residing in Nashville, Tennessee, USA. Magnetic negative selection was used to enrich CD4+ T cells, after which naive cells were positively selected on CD45RA and the negative fraction became the memory subset. Blood was obtained by leukapheresis, after which PBMCs were separated by Ficoll-Histopaque density gradient centrifugation and cryopreserved in liquid nitrogen vapor phase. Analytical flow cytometry was used to check the purity and quantity of each magnetically sorted T cell population. Each sorted fraction had its genomic DNA isolated and then quantified by UV absorbance on a Nanodrop 2000c.

This sample is drawn from a study of shared clonotypes between healthy human individuals (dated by TCRdb to 2018 to 2021). In terms of the full investigation: Three men and a couple of women, aged 18 to 49 years, made up the cohort. Libraries were prepared and TCR repertoires were sequenced by different laboratories using diverse techniques, in order to increase sequencing depth and limit assay-specific biases. Per donor, three plates each were used for CD4 naive and CD4 memory, two for CD8 naive, and one for CD8 memory. Between about 0.94 and 8.9 billion PBMCs per donor were obtained by leukapheresis. The study deeply sequenced blood TCR repertoires of five healthy adults to estimate repertoire size and the extent of clonotype sharing between individuals. General conclusions and limits of the study: Because the study included a small number of donors, the genetic and exposure-history diversity represented was limited. Sampling was limited to blood, and TCR repertoires in tissue likely differ from TCR repertoires in blood. Higher generation probabilities were observed for clonotypes shared by all four sorted-subset donors than for non-shared clonotypes. Incomplete sequencing was indicated by rarefaction of sorted-subset datasets, despite the large sequencing depth. Larger estimated clonotype richness was generally found for naive subsets than for memory subsets. Across a handful of donors, roughly 5.4% of naive CD4, 3.5% of naive CD8, about 2.3% of memory CD4, and 0.3% to 0.45% of memory CD8 clonotypes were shared. Based on pairwise subsampling, the degree of clonotype sharing among donors was expected to be affected by sequencing depth.

Using the deep immunoSEQ assay, TCR CDR3 regions were amplified from genomic DNA by multiplex PCR. Extracted genomic DNA from each cell subset was distributed evenly across all wells of several immunoSEQ 96-well plates, and each plate was treated as a replicate. For sorted subsets, about 200 ng genomic DNA, equal to 30,000 or so T cell genomes, was loaded into each replicate PCR. Purified libraries were measured with a Qubit 3.0 fluorometer, size-checked on a Bioanalyzer 2100, and measured again with the KAPA Library Quantification kit. Every immunoSEQ 96-well plate was sequenced on a dedicated single-read 150-cycle Illumina NextSeq 550 flow cell. Concerning the study's data processing: Because only junctional sequences without quality scores were contained in the immunoSEQ output, filtering matching that applied to full-length reads could not be performed. Sequences were annotated with PyIR, a Python wrapper for IgBLAST v1.9, using IMGT germline references to assign V/J genes and CDR3. Any read was removed if the V/J assignment was weak (E-value above 1e-6), the CDR3 was missing, or the read contained stop codons, out-of-frame junctions, or ambiguous translated residues. A V3J clonotype was defined by an identical inferred V gene, J gene, and CDR3 amino acid sequence. To compute the percentage overlap between repertoires, the number of shared unique clonotypes was divided by the size of the smaller repertoire. RTK rarefaction, the Chao1 estimator, and Recon v2.1 estimates of unobserved clonotypes were used to assess repertoire richness. For all TCRbeta clonotypes obtained by the gDNA method from a few donors, generation probabilities were computed with OLGA. This immuneACCESS table, as held by TCRdb, lists in-frame sequences with V and J called but not all clones. Of the missing ones, under half trace to an unresolved V gene in checked studies; the others have no known cause. V, J and clone size are taken as reported in that table, and D and trimming were inferred from the DNA itself. The sample records 2 million to 2.5 million clones, 95% of which are singletons. In total, the top ten clones hold approximately 0.13% of the sample.

According to the germline V gene, CDR1 reads SGHAT and CDR2 reads FQNNGV. The junction shows trimming of 0 bases on V and 0 bases on J, plus 5 bases between the germline ends. Taken from cysteine to phenylalanine, the CDR3 has 14 residues. This entry keeps only the CDR3 DNA: 42 bases, framed from base 1. This chain joins TRBV11-2 to TRBJ2-5; no D gene call is confident. The sequence derives from a man between 18 and 29 years old in good health. Sample: naive CD4+ T cells sorted from blood. The cell subset or site label, as the study defines it: CD45RA+ positively selected. The sequenced DNA is TGTGCCAGCAGCTTAGATCCCTACCAAGAGACCCAGTACTTC. It encodes CASSLDPYQETQYF.